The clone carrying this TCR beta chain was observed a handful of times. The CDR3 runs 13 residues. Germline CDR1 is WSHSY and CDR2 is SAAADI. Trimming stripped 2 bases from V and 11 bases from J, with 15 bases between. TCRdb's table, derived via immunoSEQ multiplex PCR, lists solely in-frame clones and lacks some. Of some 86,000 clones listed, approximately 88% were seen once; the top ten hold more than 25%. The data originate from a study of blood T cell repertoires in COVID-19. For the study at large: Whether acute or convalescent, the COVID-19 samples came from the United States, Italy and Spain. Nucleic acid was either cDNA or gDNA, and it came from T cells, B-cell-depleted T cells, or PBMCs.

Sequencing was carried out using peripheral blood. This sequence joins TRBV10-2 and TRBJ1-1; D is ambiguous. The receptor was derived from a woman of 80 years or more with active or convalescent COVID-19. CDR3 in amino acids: CASSELPQPRAFF. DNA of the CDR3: TGCGCCAGCAGTGAGCTTCCCCAACCCAGGGCTTTCTTT.